The present T cell receptor beta chain was sequenced within a study of graft-versus-host responses after intestinal transplantation (dated by TCRdb to 2020 to 2023). At the level of the whole study: The transplants that recipients received were multivisceral, liver-intestinal, or isolated intestinal. Anti-thymocyte globulin induction was given to all recipients, followed by maintenance tacrolimus and steroids for approximately three years. Graft-versus-host and host-versus-graft alloreactive T cell clones were tracked in the graft, circulation and bone marrow after intestinal transplantation using bulk TCR-beta CDR3 sequencing. To identify alloreactive clones, pre-transplant mixed lymphocyte reaction products were sequenced and compared with unstimulated pre-transplant donor and recipient T cells. The cohort enrolled 20 to 30 intestinal transplant recipients, one of whom was a retransplant, and a few patients without pretransplant specimens were excluded. Donor T cell macrochimerism was defined as a peak of at least 4% donor T cells among recipient peripheral blood mononuclear cells. Rather than being sequenced by the commercial service, samples from a few later patients were sequenced in-house on an Illumina MiSeq and processed with MiXCR. What the work shows at the level of the full study, not this receptor alone: The conclusions were limited by the relatively low number and heterogeneity of the intestinal transplant patients. Patients with donor T cell macrochimerism had high GvH to HvG T cell clonal ratios in their allografts. GvH clones were found in recipient bone marrow, and some of the GvH clones appeared earlier in ileal mucosa or blood, which is consistent with an intestinal mucosal origin. Peak levels of circulating GvH clones were associated with declines in HvG clones early after transplant.

The time point label corresponds to: cells obtained before transplantation from donor or recipient. CD3+CD4+ and CD3+CD8+ populations were FACS-sorted from unstimulated pre-transplant donor and recipient cells taken from spleen or lymph nodes. V lost 7 bases and J lost 8 bases, and the count of bases not matched to a germline gene is 7. As encoded in the germline V gene (reference sequence), CDR1 is DFQATT while CDR2 is SNEGSKA. The CDR3 runs 11 residues from the cysteine to the phenylalanine. This entry keeps only the CDR3 DNA: 33 bases, framed from base 1. To prepare the library, the immunoSEQ multiplex PCR assay was applied. For most patients, genomic DNA was isolated with the Qiagen DNeasy Blood and Tissue Kit and shipped frozen to Adaptive Biotechnologies for TCR sequencing. For most patients, high-throughput TCR-beta CDR3 sequencing of genomic DNA was performed by Adaptive Biotechnologies. The paper's processing steps were these. TCR sequencing data were retrieved from Adaptive's ImmunoSEQ software for roughly 20 patients, whereas a few other patients were processed with MiXCR and VDJtools. To correct CD4 versus CD8 sorting errors, any sequence found in both subsets at a frequency ratio below 5:1 was removed. CDR3 nucleotide sequences shared between donor and recipient were removed because their origin could not be assigned. At least 2-fold expansion over unstimulated cells and a minimum CFSE-low frequency of 0.002% (template counts) or 0.001% (read counts) were required for clones to be classified as alloreactive. A clone was considered mappable if detected in the sequenced pre-transplant spleen, lymph node, or MLR CFSE-low populations of the donor or recipient. Cumulative frequency of alloreactive clones was calculated as a percentage of all sequences weighted by copy number. TCRdb mirrors the immuneACCESS table, restricted to in-frame sequences. Some clones are absent from its copies; in checked studies, under half trace to an unresolved V gene, and the reason for the others is unknown. V and J calls and clone size are given by that table; D and trimming were obtained from the DNA. The sample includes 35,000 to 50,000 clones, with nearly 95% observed a single time. Jointly, the top ten make up 0.22% of the sample.

In regard to this clone: The target of this receptor is not known. No base-level quality is on record; no much larger clone is a single base apart.

The V and J genes are TRBV20-1 and TRBJ1-2; 7 central nucleotides agree with TRBD1. The sequence came from a human donor who was the organ donor for an intestinal transplant. Sequenced material: unstimulated CD8+ T cells sorted from spleen or lymph node cells, taken before transplant. The nucleotide sequence reads TGCAGTGTCCCGACAGGGCTAGGCTACACCTTC. Its translation is CSVPTGLGYTF.